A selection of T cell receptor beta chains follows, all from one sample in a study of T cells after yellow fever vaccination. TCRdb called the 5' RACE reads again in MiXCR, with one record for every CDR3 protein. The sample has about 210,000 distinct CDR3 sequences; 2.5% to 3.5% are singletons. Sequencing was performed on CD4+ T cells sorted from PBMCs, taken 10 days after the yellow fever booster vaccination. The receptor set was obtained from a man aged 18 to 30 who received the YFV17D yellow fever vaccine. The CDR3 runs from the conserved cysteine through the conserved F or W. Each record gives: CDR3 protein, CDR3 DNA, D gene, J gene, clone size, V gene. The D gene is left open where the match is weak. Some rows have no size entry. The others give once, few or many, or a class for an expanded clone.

CDR3: CANSRDSYGTQYF
DNA: TGTGCCAACTCTCGAGACAGCTACGGGACCCAGTACTTC
D: NA
J: TRBJ2-5
size: NA
V: TRBV12-3/TRBV12-4

CDR3: CASSVTGNPYSNQPQHF
DNA: TGTGCCAGCAGTGTGACAGGGAACCCTTATAGCAATCAGCCCCAGCATTTT
D: TRBD1
J: TRBJ1-5
size: NA
V: TRBV27

CDR3: CASSEGTGGSNQPQHF
DNA: TGTGCCAGCAGCGAAGGGACAGGGGGAAGCAATCAGCCCCAGCATTTT
D: TRBD1
J: TRBJ1-5
size: many
V: TRBV5-6

CDR3: CASSDRASGNTIYF
DNA: TGTGCCAGCAGTGACAGGGCCTCTGGAAACACCATATATTTT
D: TRBD1
J: TRBJ1-3
size: NA
V: TRBV6-6

CDR3: CSVDGTGGQDTQYF
DNA: TGCAGCGTTGATGGGACAGGGGGCCAAGATACGCAGTATTTT
D: TRBD1
J: TRBJ2-3
size: many
V: TRBV29-1

CDR3: CSVGTRGTEAFF
DNA: TGCAGCGTGGGGACAAGGGGCACTGAAGCTTTCTTT
D: NA
J: TRBJ1-1
size: NA
V: TRBV29-1

CDR3: CASSEMTSRSYNEQFF
DNA: TGTGCCAGCAGCGAGATGACTAGCCGGTCCTACAATGAGCAGTTCTTC
D: TRBD2
J: TRBJ2-1
size: NA
V: TRBV7-3

CDR3: CSASPGLFLDTQYF
DNA: TGCAGTGCTAGTCCGGGACTATTCTTGGATACGCAGTATTTT
D: TRBD2
J: TRBJ2-3
size: many
V: TRBV20-1

CDR3: CASILGSSAFF
DNA: TGTGCCAGCATCCTGGGGAGTTCAGCTTTCTTT
D: NA
J: TRBJ1-1
size: few
V: TRBV6-5

CDR3: CASSVNDRGEGDEQFF
DNA: TGTGCCAGCAGCGTAAATGACCGGGGGGAAGGGGATGAGCAGTTCTTC
D: TRBD2
J: TRBJ2-1
size: NA
V: TRBV9

CDR3: CASSQGGAHSGANVLTF
DNA: TGTGCCAGCAGCCAAGGCGGAGCCCACTCTGGGGCCAACGTCCTGACTTTC
D: NA
J: TRBJ2-6
size: few
V: TRBV4-2

CDR3: CASSRQDRNQPQHF
DNA: TGTGCCAGTAGTCGACAGGACCGCAATCAGCCCCAGCATTTT
D: NA
J: TRBJ1-5
size: few
V: TRBV19

CDR3: CSVGQGARRGYTF
DNA: TGCAGCGTGGGACAGGGGGCGCGTCGGGGCTACACCTTC
D: TRBD1
J: TRBJ1-2
size: many
V: TRBV29-1

CDR3: CASTPGQGLDTQYF
DNA: TGTGCCAGCACTCCGGGACAGGGTTTAGATACGCAGTATTTT
D: TRBD1
J: TRBJ2-3
size: NA
V: TRBV12-3/TRBV12-4

CDR3: CASSSTPGQGNEQYF
DNA: TGCGCCAGCAGCTCTACTCCTGGACAGGGAAACGAGCAGTACTTC
D: TRBD1
J: TRBJ2-7
size: NA
V: TRBV5-1